The following is a TCR beta chain sequence with its context. The antigen remains undetermined. TCR beta rearrangements were amplified from peripheral blood genomic DNA. TRB rearrangements spanning V, D and J were amplified using mixed TRB-A/B primers. TCRdb reanalysed the multiplex PCR reads using MiXCR and keeps one entry per CDR3 protein. The sample includes 5,000 to 7,000 distinct CDR3 sequences, around 35% seen only once; the top ten take approximately 51%. This CDR3 spans 11 amino acids. Trimming removed 3 bases from V and 5 bases from J, with 8 bases in between. From germline, CDR1 is DFQATT and CDR2 SNEGSKA (reference sequence). This sample is drawn from a study of T cell repertoires in aging, cancer and after chemotherapy. Across the whole study: Six age groups, ranging from 30 or younger to 70 or older, included the donors.

Study findings and constraints: Lymphoid organ infiltration in hematological cancer patients may impair thymic emigration or peripheral T cell expansion. Median generation probability rose over the chemotherapy interval in each cancer cohort, suggesting rebound thymic output. In healthy donors, age-related TCR diversity loss mainly reflected lost richness.

The sample consisted of blood. This rearrangement joins TRBV20-1 to TRBJ2-7, with unresolved D. The clonotype comes from a human donor with a blood cancer. The CDR3 reads CSASLANEQYF. CDR3 in DNA: TGCAGTGCTAGTTTAGCAAACGAGCAGTACTTC.